Detailed here is one T cell receptor (beta chain). These data belong to a study of control samples from healthy donors and cancer patients. Libraries were prepared by immunoSEQ multiplex PCR; TCRdb keeps only in-frame clonotypes and omits some of them. The top ten hold approximately 8% of the sample, which has about 160,000 clones, approximately 93% seen once. Between the trimmed V and J ends, which lost 5 bases and 3 bases, there was a span of 13 bases. Germline CDR1 is SGHTA and CDR2 is FQGNSA. This CDR3 is built from 14 residues. The sample comprised blood. This rearrangement joins TRBV7-2 to TRBJ1-2; D perhaps matches TRBD1 (6 bases). The receptor comes from a middle-aged woman in good health. The DNA for the CDR3 is TGTGCCAGCAGCCCAAACAGGGTTGACTATGGCTACACCTTC. Encoded protein: CASSPNRVDYGYTF.